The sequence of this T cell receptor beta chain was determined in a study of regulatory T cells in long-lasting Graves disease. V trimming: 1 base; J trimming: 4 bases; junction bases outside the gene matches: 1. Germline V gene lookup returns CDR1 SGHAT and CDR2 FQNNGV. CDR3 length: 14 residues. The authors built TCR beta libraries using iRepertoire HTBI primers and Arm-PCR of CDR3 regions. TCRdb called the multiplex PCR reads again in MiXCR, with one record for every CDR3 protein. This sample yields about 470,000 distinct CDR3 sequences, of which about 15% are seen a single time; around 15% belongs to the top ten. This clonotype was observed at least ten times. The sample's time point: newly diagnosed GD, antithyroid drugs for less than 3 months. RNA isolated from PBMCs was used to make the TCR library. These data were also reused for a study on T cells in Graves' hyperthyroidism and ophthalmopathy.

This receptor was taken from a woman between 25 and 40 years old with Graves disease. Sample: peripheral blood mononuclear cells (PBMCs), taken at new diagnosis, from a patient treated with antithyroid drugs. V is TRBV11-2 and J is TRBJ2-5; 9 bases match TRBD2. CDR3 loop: CASSLGAGGETQYF. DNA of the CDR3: TGTGCCAGCAGCTTAGGAGCGGGAGGAGAGACCCAGTACTTC.